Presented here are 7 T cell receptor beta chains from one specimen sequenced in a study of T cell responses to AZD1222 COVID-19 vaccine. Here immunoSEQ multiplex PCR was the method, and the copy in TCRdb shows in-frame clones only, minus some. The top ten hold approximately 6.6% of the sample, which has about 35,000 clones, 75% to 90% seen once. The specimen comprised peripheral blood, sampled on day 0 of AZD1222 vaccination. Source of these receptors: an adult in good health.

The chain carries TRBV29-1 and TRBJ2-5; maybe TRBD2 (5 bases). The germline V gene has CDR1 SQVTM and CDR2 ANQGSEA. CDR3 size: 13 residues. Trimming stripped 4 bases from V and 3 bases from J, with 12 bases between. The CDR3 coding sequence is TGCAGCGTTGGCGGAGTTAGCGAAGAGACCCAGTACTTC. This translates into CSVGGVSEETQYF.

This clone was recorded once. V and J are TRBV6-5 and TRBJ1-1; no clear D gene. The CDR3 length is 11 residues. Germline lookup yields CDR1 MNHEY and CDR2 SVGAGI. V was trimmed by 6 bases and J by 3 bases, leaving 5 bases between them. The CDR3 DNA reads TGTGCCAGCAGCTTAGACACTGAAGCTTTCTTT. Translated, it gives CASSLDTEAFF.

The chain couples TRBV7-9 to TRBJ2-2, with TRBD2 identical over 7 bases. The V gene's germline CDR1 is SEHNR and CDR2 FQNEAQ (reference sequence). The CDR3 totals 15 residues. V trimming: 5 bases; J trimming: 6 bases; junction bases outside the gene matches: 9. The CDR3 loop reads CASSALGGEAGELFF. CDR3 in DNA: TGTGCCAGCAGCGCCCTTGGGGGGGAAGCCGGGGAGCTGTTTTTT.

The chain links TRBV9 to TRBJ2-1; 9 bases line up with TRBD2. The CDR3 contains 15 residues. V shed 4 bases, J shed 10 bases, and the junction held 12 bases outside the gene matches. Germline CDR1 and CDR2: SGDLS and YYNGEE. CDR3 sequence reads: CASSPRVSGSREQFF. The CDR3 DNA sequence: TGTGCCAGCAGCCCTCGGGTTAGCGGGAGCAGGGAGCAGTTCTTC.

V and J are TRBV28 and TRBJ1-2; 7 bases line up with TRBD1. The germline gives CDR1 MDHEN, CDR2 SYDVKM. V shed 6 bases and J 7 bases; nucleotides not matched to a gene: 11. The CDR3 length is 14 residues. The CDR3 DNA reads TGTGCCAGCAGCCCGGGACAGACCTCGTTTGGCTACACCTTC. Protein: CASSPGQTSFGYTF.

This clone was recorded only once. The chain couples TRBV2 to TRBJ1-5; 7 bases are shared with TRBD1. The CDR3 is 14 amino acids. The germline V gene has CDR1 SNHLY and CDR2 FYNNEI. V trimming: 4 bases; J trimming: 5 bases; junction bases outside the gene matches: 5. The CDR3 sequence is CASSGQGSHQPQHF. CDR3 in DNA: TGTGCCAGCAGTGGACAGGGCTCGCATCAGCCCCAGCATTTT.

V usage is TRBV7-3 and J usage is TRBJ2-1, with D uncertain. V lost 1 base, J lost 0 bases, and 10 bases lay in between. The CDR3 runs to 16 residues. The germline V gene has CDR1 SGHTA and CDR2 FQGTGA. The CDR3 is CASSLIGRISYNEQFF. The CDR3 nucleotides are TGTGCCAGCAGCTTAATTGGGCGGATCTCCTACAATGAGCAGTTCTTC.